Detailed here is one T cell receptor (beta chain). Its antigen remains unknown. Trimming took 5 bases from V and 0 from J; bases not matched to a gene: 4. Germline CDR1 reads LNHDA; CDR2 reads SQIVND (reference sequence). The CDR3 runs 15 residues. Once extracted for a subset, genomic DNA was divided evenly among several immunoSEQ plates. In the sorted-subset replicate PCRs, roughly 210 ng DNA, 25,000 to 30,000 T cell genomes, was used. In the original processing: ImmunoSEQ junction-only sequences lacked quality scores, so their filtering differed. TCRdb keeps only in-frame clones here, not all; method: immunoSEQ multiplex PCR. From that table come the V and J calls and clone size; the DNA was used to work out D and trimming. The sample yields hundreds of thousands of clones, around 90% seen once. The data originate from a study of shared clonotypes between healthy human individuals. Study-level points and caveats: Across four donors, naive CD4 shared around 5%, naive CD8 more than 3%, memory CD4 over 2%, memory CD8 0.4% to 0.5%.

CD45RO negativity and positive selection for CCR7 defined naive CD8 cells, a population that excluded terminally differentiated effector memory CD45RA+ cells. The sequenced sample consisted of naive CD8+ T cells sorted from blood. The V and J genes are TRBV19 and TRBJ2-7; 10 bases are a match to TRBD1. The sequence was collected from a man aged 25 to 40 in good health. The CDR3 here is CASSVGQGVSYEQYF. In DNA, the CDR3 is TGTGCCAGTAGTGTAGGACAGGGGGTCTCCTACGAGCAGTACTTC. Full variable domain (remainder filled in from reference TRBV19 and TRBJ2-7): DGGITQSPKYLFRKEGQNVTLSCEQNLNHDAMYWYRQDPGQGLRLIYYSQIVNDFQKGDIAEGYSVSREKKESFPLTVTSAQKNPTAFYLCASSVGQGVSYEQYFGPGTRLTVT.